This TCR beta chain was observed in a study of control samples from healthy donors and cancer patients. Germline V gene lookup returns CDR1 SGHTS and CDR2 YDEGEE. V lost 4 bases and J 4 bases, leaving 11 bases between the germline ends. This CDR3 comprises 13 residues. This table comes from immunoSEQ multiplex PCR, and its TCRdb copy is limited to in-frame clones, with some not included. The sample includes 250,000 to 300,000 clones, over 75% of them seen just once. The genes are TRBV5-8 and TRBJ1-2; D is undetermined. The sequencing input was PBMCs. This clonotype was obtained from a woman between 55 and 75 years old with lung cancer. DNA of the CDR3: TGTGCCAGCAGCCCCGACCGACGCTATGGCTACACCTTC. Its translation: CASSPDRRYGYTF.